These T cell receptor beta chains were read from a single sample in a study of human T cells and chemical hapten exposure. TCRdb independently ran MiXCR on the RACE reads; one entry per CDR3 protein. The table lists 80,000 to 100,000 distinct CDR3 sequences, under 13% of them singletons. The sequencing used whole blood, collected in connection with sensitization to the hapten diphenylcyclopropenone (DPC). The receptors were sampled from a woman in her 30s with alopecia areata. Some clones in this sample may be carry-over from other donors' samples. CDR3s include the opening cysteine and the closing phenylalanine or tryptophan. The D gene is left open where the match is weak. Clone size is not always given. Where it is, it says once, few, many or a class for expanded clones.

>many|TRBV7-2|TRBJ1-1|TRBD1|14
TGTGCCAGCAGCTTGGGACAGTCGAACACTGAAGCTTTCTTT
CASSLGQSNTEAFF
>many|TRBV2|TRBJ1-1|-|14
TGTGCCAGCAGCTACGGGAGAGGAAACACTGAAGCTTTCTTT
CASSYGRGNTEAFF
>many|TRBV3-1|TRBJ2-5|TRBD1|16
TGTGCCAGCAGCCAAGGTCGGACAGGGGGCATGAAGACCCAGTACTTC
CASSQGRTGGMKTQYF
>-|TRBV10-2|TRBJ1-5|-|14
TGCGCCAGCAGTGAGTCAGGGAACAATCAGCCCCAGCATTTT
CASSESGNNQPQHF
>few|TRBV28|TRBJ1-2|TRBD1|14
TGTGCCAGCAGCCCGGACAGGGCTCGCTATGGCTACACCTTC
CASSPDRARYGYTF
>few|TRBV4-1|TRBJ2-1|TRBD1|14
TGCGCCTCCAGCGCCGGACAGGGGGCGCGTGAGCAGTTCTTC
CASSAGQGAREQFF
>-|TRBV9|TRBJ2-4|-|14
TGTGCCAGCAGCGTAGACAGGTCAGGGAACATTCAGTACTTC
CASSVDRSGNIQYF
>many|TRBV21-1|TRBJ1-1|-|12
TGTGCCAGCAGCAAGGATTCCGCTGAAGCTTTCTTT
CASSKDSAEAFF
>-|TRBV14|TRBJ1-5|-|16
TGTGCCAGCAGCCAGGCCCCCGGGACGGAACATCAGCCCCAGCATTTT
CASSQAPGTEHQPQHF
>many|TRBV29-1|TRBJ1-1|TRBD1|13
TGCAGCGGGGGAGGGGGCATGAACACTGAAGCTTTCTTT
CSGGGGMNTEAFF
>-|TRBV28|TRBJ2-3|TRBD2|16
TGTGCCAGCAGAACCGCGGGGGGCCAGGGCACAGATACGCAGTATTTT
CASRTAGGQGTDTQYF
>many|TRBV12-3/TRBV12-4|TRBJ1-6|-|14
TGTGCCAGCAGTTTAAGCTCCTATAATTCACCCCTCCACTTT
CASSLSSYNSPLHF
>-|TRBV4-2|TRBJ2-3|-|14
TGTGCCAGCAGCCAAGGAGCTAGCATGGATACGCAGTATTTT
CASSQGASMDTQYF